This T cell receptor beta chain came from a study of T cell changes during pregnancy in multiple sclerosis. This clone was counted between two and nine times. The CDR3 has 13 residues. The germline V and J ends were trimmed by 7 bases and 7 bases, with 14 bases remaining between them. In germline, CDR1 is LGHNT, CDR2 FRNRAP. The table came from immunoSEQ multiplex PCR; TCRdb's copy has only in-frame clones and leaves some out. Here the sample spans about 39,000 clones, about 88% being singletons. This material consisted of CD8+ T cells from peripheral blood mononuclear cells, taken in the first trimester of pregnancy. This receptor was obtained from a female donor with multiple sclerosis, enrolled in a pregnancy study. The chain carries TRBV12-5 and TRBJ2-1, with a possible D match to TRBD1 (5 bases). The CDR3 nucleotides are TGTGCTAGTGTCCCCTGGCCAGGGAATGAGCAGTTCTTC. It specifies CASVPWPGNEQFF.